The 21 T cell receptor beta chains given below trace back to one sample, sequenced in a study of early T cells in non-severe SARS-CoV-2 infection. TCRdb ran MiXCR on the 5' RACE reads and lists one entry per CDR3 protein. The sample lists tens of thousands of distinct CDR3 sequences; 11% to 15% were seen once. Sample: whole blood. The receptors derive from an adult who was a healthcare worker with PCR-confirmed SARS-CoV-2 infection or an uninfected control (not recorded which).

The chain joins TRBV28 to TRBJ2-5; 7 nucleotides agree with TRBD1. Germline CDR1 and CDR2: MDHEN and SYDVKM. Germline trimming cut 7 bases from V and 2 bases from J; bases unmatched to any gene: 7. The CDR3 consists of 14 residues. The CDR3 here is CASKGQRHQETQYF. CDR3 sequence (DNA): TGTGCCAGCAAGGGACAGAGACATCAAGAGACCCAGTACTTC.

V gene TRBV20-1 combines with J gene TRBJ2-3, with D uncertain. Between the trimmed V and J ends, which lost 3 bases and 6 bases, there was a span of 10 bases. Germline values: CDR1 DFQATT, CDR2 SNEGSKA (reference sequence). This CDR3 is built from 12 residues. CDR3 residues: CSASFLMDTQYF. The DNA of the CDR3 is TGCAGTGCTAGTTTCCTAATGGATACGCAGTATTTT.

The chain couples TRBV10-2 to TRBJ2-7; TRBD1 matches 8 bases. Germline values: CDR1 WSHSY, CDR2 SAAADI. The ends lost 7 bases at V and 4 bases at J; junction bases unmatched: 6. The CDR3 extends over 13 amino acids. This CDR3 reads CASTRDRQYEQYF. In nucleotides, the CDR3 is TGCGCCAGCACTAGGGACAGGCAGTACGAGCAGTACTTC.

This clonotype was detected only a few times. This sequence joins TRBV3-1 and TRBJ2-7; 7 nucleotides align to TRBD1. V lost 4 bases to trimming and J lost 3 bases; unmatched junction nucleotides: 9. CDR1 and CDR2 (germline): LGHDT, YNNKEL (reference sequence). This CDR3 has 15 residues. The CDR3 protein is CASSPPGQRRYEQYF. As DNA, the CDR3 is TGTGCCAGCAGCCCTCCGGGACAGCGACGCTACGAGCAGTACTTC.

This clonotype appeared many times. This chain links TRBV5-4 with TRBJ2-3, with TRBD1 matching 11 bases. J gave up 6 bases and V 1 base, and 7 bases lay outside the gene matches. The germline CDR1 and CDR2 sequences are SGHNT and YYREEE (reference sequence). The CDR3 consists of 16 residues. This chain's CDR3 is CASSLFGTGGADTQYF. The CDR3 DNA is TGTGCCAGCAGCTTGTTTGGGACAGGGGGGGCGGATACGCAGTATTTT.

This clonotype qualifies as medium-sized. The chain employs TRBV28 and TRBJ2-7; TRBD1 matches at 8 bases. Germline lookup yields CDR1 MDHEN and CDR2 SYDVKM. This CDR3 is built from 15 residues. Trimming took 2 bases from V and 6 from J; bases not matched to a gene: 9. The CDR3 DNA follows: TGTGCCAGCAGTTTAGGAGACAGGGGCTTCTCCGAGCAGTACTTC. Protein product: CASSLGDRGFSEQYF.

The chain is built from TRBV14 and TRBJ2-7; 8 bases fit TRBD1. J lost 8 bases, V lost 7 bases, and 10 bases had no gene match. There are 13 residues in the CDR3. CDR1 and CDR2 (germline): SGHDN, FVKESK. The CDR3 spells CASNRQGASQQYF. Written as DNA, the CDR3 is TGTGCCAGCAACCGCCAGGGGGCTTCTCAGCAGTACTTC.

The chain recombines TRBV5-5 with TRBJ1-2; no definite D call. Germline V CDR1 and CDR2: SGHKS, YYEKEE (reference sequence). This CDR3 has 14 residues. Trimming stripped 4 bases from V and 4 bases from J, with 14 bases between. CDR3 region: CASSMDGESYGYTF. CDR3 DNA sequence: TGTGCCAGCAGCATGGACGGAGAATCCTATGGCTACACCTTC.

This clonotype was counted at least ten times. The chain uses TRBV6-5 and TRBJ1-1, with D tentatively TRBD1 (5 bases). Trimming took off 5 bases at V and 3 bases at J, with 16 bases between the two ends. The CDR3 length is 15 residues. From germline, CDR1 is MNHEY and CDR2 SVGAGI. CDR3 loop: CASSPAEAGHTEAFF. Here the CDR3 DNA reads TGTGCCAGCAGTCCCGCCGAGGCAGGGCACACTGAAGCTTTCTTT.

This clonotype was observed a few times. This chain connects TRBV9 to TRBJ2-7; TRBD1 might be the D (6 bases). Germline assignment: CDR1 SGDLS and CDR2 YYNGEE. The CDR3 loop spans 12 amino acids. Trimming cost V 3 bases and J 4 bases, with 8 bases left between them. In DNA, the CDR3 is TGTGCCAGCAGCGCAGGGGATTACGAGCAGTACTTC. It yields the protein CASSAGDYEQYF.

This clonotype occurred many times. This chain joins TRBV7-9 and TRBJ2-1, with 10 bases that match TRBD1. Germline lookup yields CDR1 SEHNR and CDR2 FQNEAQ (reference sequence). CDR3 length: 16 amino acids. V shed 6 bases and J 5 bases; nucleotides not matched to a gene: 10. The CDR3 spells CASRWTGTGVNNEQFF. DNA for the CDR3: TGTGCCAGCAGATGGACCGGGACAGGGGTCAACAATGAGCAGTTCTTC.

The chain links TRBV10-3 to TRBJ1-5; the D is unclear. V was shortened by 4 bases and J by 0 bases, with 16 bases between the two germline ends. The CDR3 has 17 residues. CDR1 and CDR2 from the germline V gene are ENHRY and SYGVKD. DNA of the CDR3: TGTGCCATCAGTGCAAGGGCTGACTCCTATAGCAATCAGCCCCAGCATTTT. Translated: CAISARADSYSNQPQHF.

This clonotype has only a few counts. The CDR3 DNA is TGTGCCAGCAGCTTAGTAGGGCGGAGAACTGAAGCTTTCTTT. Protein product: CASSLVGRRTEAFF. The chain uses TRBV11-2 and TRBJ1-1, with D uncertain. The CDR3 has 14 amino acids. Trimming cost V 1 base and J 5 bases, with 11 bases left between them. Germline lookup yields CDR1 SGHAT and CDR2 FQNNGV. The variable domain in full, with the rest retrieved from reference TRBV11-2 and TRBJ1-1, is EAGVAQSPRYKIIEKRQSVAFWCNPISGHATLYWYQQILGQGPKLLIQFQNNGVVDDSQLPKDRFSAERLKGVDSTLKIQPAKLEDSAVYLCASSLVGRRTEAFFGQGTRLTVV.

The chain carries TRBV7-9 and TRBJ2-1, with D possibly being TRBD1 (5 bases). V lost 5 bases and J 10 bases, leaving 12 bases between the germline ends. Germline V gene lookup returns CDR1 SEHNR and CDR2 FQNEAQ (reference sequence). The CDR3 is 12 residues long. The CDR3 is CASSQAPGEQFF. CDR3 in DNA: TGTGCCAGCAGCCAGGCCCCAGGGGAGCAGTTCTTC. The entire variable domain, with the rest obtained from reference TRBV7-9 and TRBJ2-1, is as follows: DTGVSQNPRHKITKRGQNVTFRCDPISEHNRLYWYRQTLGQGPEFLTYFQNEAQLEKSRLLSDRFSAERPKGSFSTLEIQRTEQGDSAMYLCASSQAPGEQFFGPGTRLTVL.

This clonotype was observed a handful of times. The V and J genes are TRBV4-3 and TRBJ2-7, with TRBD1 matching 11 bases. CDR1 is LGHNA and CDR2 is YSLEER in the germline V gene. The CDR3 spans 15 residues. Unmatched junction bases numbered 1, after V lost 0 bases and J lost 3 bases. The CDR3 nucleotides are TGCGCCAGCAGCCAAGATGGGACAGGGGGCTACGAGCAGTACTTC. Protein: CASSQDGTGGYEQYF.

To note about this clonotype: Given a much more abundant clone one base away, this may be a read error. The chain is built from TRBV6-6 and TRBJ1-2, with D possibly being TRBD1 (6 bases). The CDR3 has 14 residues. V gave up 0 bases and J gave up 10 bases, with 15 bases separating them. Germline V gene lookup returns CDR1 MNHNY and CDR2 SVGAGI (reference sequence). CDR3 nucleotide sequence: TGTGCCAGCAGTTACTCAGAACAGGGAAATGTCTACACCTTC. It specifies CASSYSEQGNVYTF.

This clonotype was seen repeatedly, ten times or more. The chain is built from TRBV7-9 and TRBJ1-4; 10 bases match TRBD1. CDR1 and CDR2 from the germline V gene are SEHNR and FQNEAQ (reference sequence). This CDR3 region has 14 residues. J was trimmed by 5 bases and V by 5 bases; bases with no gene match: 2. The CDR3 sequence is CASSQDRGNEKLFF. The CDR3 coding sequence is TGTGCCAGCAGCCAGGACAGGGGGAATGAAAAACTGTTTTTT.

V usage is TRBV6-1 and J usage is TRBJ2-1, with 8 bases aligning to TRBD1. Trimming removed 6 bases from V and 12 bases from J; junction bases left unmatched: 16. Germline-derived CDR1 and CDR2 are MNHNS and SASEGT. There are 15 residues in the CDR3. DNA for the CDR3: TGTGCCAGCAGCCTGGACAGGGTAAAAATCTTCGGGCAGTTCTTC. This sequence encodes CASSLDRVKIFGQFF.

This clonotype was counted between two and nine times. This chain's CDR3 is CASSKDPDGDYGYTF. The DNA of the CDR3 is TGTGCCAGTAGTAAGGACCCAGACGGGGACTATGGCTACACCTTC. The chain couples TRBV19 to TRBJ1-2; no clear D gene. Looked up from germline, CDR1 is LNHDA and CDR2 is SQIVND (reference sequence). The V end lost 4 bases, the J end lost 3 bases, and 15 bases lay between the germline ends. The CDR3 sequence is 15 residues long.

The rearrangement links TRBV28 to TRBJ2-7; TRBD1 agrees at 7 bases. Per the germline V gene, CDR1 is MDHEN and CDR2 is SYDVKM. The CDR3 has 15 residues. After removal of 2 bases from V and 2 bases from J, the junction contained 6 bases not matched to a gene. The CDR3 is CASSLTPGQPYEQYF. CDR3 sequence (DNA): TGTGCCAGCAGTTTAACTCCGGGACAGCCCTACGAGCAGTACTTC.

This clonotype was seen repeatedly, ten times or more. The rearrangement joins TRBV20-1 to TRBJ1-1; D not resolved. With 5 bases removed from V and 5 bases from J, the gap between germline ends came to 9 bases. The CDR3 runs 11 residues. Germline V gene sequence: CDR1 DFQATT, CDR2 SNEGSKA (reference sequence). In nucleotides, the CDR3 is TGCAGTGCTGGCTTAGGGACTGAAGCTTTCTTT. This codes for CSAGLGTEAFF.